The 27 T cell receptor beta chains listed next were all sequenced from one sample in a study of blood T cells in healthy people across ages. Together with a sample-barcoded 5' primer, a J-beta primer mix was included in a second PCR lasting roughly 6 to 12 cycles. TCRdb called the 5' RACE reads again in MiXCR, with one record for every CDR3 protein. The sample lists over a million distinct CDR3 sequences, 25% occurring once. The sample was also reused in another study, on T cells of mothers and their children.

The sequenced material came from blood. The receptors were sampled from a girl aged 2-10 years in good health.

This clonotype was found a few times. The chain combines TRBV3-1 with TRBJ1-2; TRBD1 aligns across 7 bases. The CDR3 consists of 14 residues. Unmatched junction bases numbered 6, after V lost 3 bases and J lost 5 bases. CDR1 and CDR2 from the germline V gene are LGHDT and YNNKEL (reference sequence). The CDR3 is CASSHRQGLYGYTF. CDR3 sequence (DNA): TGTGCCAGCAGCCACCGACAGGGATTATATGGCTACACCTTC. Using reference TRBV3-1 and TRBJ1-2 for the parts outside the CDR3, the full variable domain is DTAVSQTPKYLVTQMGNDKSIKCEQNLGHDTMYWYKQDSKKFLKIMFSYNNKELIINETVPNRFSPKSPDKAHLNLHINSLELGDSAVYFCASSHRQGLYGYTFGSGTRLTVV.

In this sample, this clonotype turned up a few times. The V call is TRBV11-3, the J call TRBJ2-1; the D is unclear. Germline lookup yields CDR1 SGHNT and CDR2 YENEEA. V was clipped by 3 bases and J by 7 bases, with 10 bases between them. The CDR3 consists of 13 residues. Here the CDR3 DNA reads TGTGCCAGCAGCTTTTCTGGGGAAAATGAGCAGTTCTTC. It encodes CASSFSGENEQFF.

The chain carries TRBV12-3 or TRBV12-4 and TRBJ1-6, with no clear D. Trimming took off 3 bases at V and 13 bases at J, with 10 bases between the two ends. The CDR3 runs to 12 residues. DNA for the CDR3: TGTGCCAGCAGTTTCCGCCTCGTTCCCCTCCACTTT. Amino acids: CASSFRLVPLHF.

This clonotype has a handful of counts. The chain uses TRBV7-2 and TRBJ2-4; D unclear. V was trimmed by 8 bases and J by 6 bases, leaving 14 bases between them. The CDR3 consists of 13 residues. Germline V lookup: CDR1 SGHTA, CDR2 FQGNSA. The CDR3 sequence is CASRPFSGNIQYF. The DNA of the CDR3 is TGTGCCAGCCGCCCCTTTTCCGGAAACATTCAGTACTTC.

The chain uses TRBV4-2 and TRBJ2-6; possibly TRBD1 for D (6 bases). V lost 4 bases, J lost 0 bases, and 10 bases lay in between. Germline V gene sequence: CDR1 LGHNA, CDR2 YNFKEQ. There are 16 residues in the CDR3. CDR3 nucleotide sequence: TGTGCCAGCAGCCTTCCGGACAGCTCTGGGGCCAACGTCCTGACTTTC. It specifies CASSLPDSSGANVLTF.

This chain links TRBV7-2 with TRBJ2-3, with D perhaps matching TRBD2 (5 bases). The CDR3 spans 13 residues. Germline V gene data show CDR1 as SGHTA and CDR2 as FQGNSA. V lost 5 bases and J lost 4, with 10 bases in between. CDR3 protein: CASSPWTADTQYF. DNA for the CDR3: TGTGCCAGCAGCCCATGGACTGCAGATACGCAGTATTTT. The entire variable domain, with the rest obtained from reference TRBV7-2 and TRBJ2-3, is as follows: GAGVSQSPSNKVTEKGKDVELRCDPISGHTALYWYRQSLGQGLEFLIYFQGNSAPDKSGLPSDRFSAERTGGSVSTLTIQRTQQEDSAVYLCASSPWTADTQYFGPGTRLTVL.

This chain connects TRBV6-6 to TRBJ1-6; 9 bases agree with TRBD1. Per germline, CDR1 MNHNY and CDR2 SVGAGI (reference sequence). Trimming removed 6 bases from V and 9 bases from J; junction bases left unmatched: 12. The CDR3 has 16 residues. The CDR3 protein is CASRSGTGIVGSPLHF. CDR3 bases: TGTGCCAGCAGGTCCGGGACAGGGATCGTGGGTTCACCCCTCCACTTT.

The chain combines TRBV28 with TRBJ2-7; D not resolved. The CDR3 extends over 15 amino acids. Germline-derived CDR1 and CDR2 are MDHEN and SYDVKM. V was clipped by 7 bases and J by 4 bases, with 20 bases between them. CDR3 amino acids: CASTKTFSLGYEQYF. CDR3 sequence (DNA): TGTGCCAGCACTAAAACCTTCTCCCTCGGGTACGAGCAGTACTTC.

J is TRBJ1-5 and V is TRBV29-1; D remains unclear. The V and J ends lost 7 bases and 1 base respectively, with 8 bases between them. Germline values: CDR1 SQVTM, CDR2 ANQGSEA. This CDR3 comprises 12 residues. In DNA form, the CDR3 reads TGCAGCGCCTCTAAGAGCAATCAGCCCCAGCATTTT. Residues: CSASKSNQPQHF.

This clonotype occurred many times. The chain couples TRBV7-9 to TRBJ1-1; D is uncertain. Germline CDR1 is SEHNR and CDR2 is FQNEAQ (reference sequence). The CDR3 loop spans 14 amino acids. V was pared by 1 base and J by 2 bases, with 8 bases between. The CDR3 DNA sequence: TGTGCCAGCAGCTTAGTAGACCCAAACACTGAAGCTTTCTTT. It codes for CASSLVDPNTEAFF.

V and J are TRBV10-3 and TRBJ2-7, with a weak D call TRBD1 (6 bases). This CDR3 has 14 residues. The V gene lost 4 bases and the J gene lost 3 bases, with 13 bases spanning the gap. The germline CDR1 and CDR2 sequences are ENHRY and SYGVKD. CDR3 protein: CAISGAGASYEQYF. The DNA for the CDR3 is TGTGCCATCAGTGGGGCAGGGGCAAGCTACGAGCAGTACTTC.

This clonotype was picked up a small number of times. This chain links TRBV7-9 with TRBJ2-5; possibly TRBD1 for D (5 bases). The J call may be wrong; the DNA end is better matched by TRBJ2-7. The CDR3 runs to 15 residues. Germline lookup yields CDR1 SEHNR and CDR2 FQNEAQ (reference sequence). CDR3 nucleotide sequence: TGTGCCAGCAGCTCCCTCAGGGAAAGCGCCTACGAGCAGTACTTC. Its translation is CASSSLRESAYEQYF.

This chain links TRBV6-1 with TRBJ1-1; the D is unclear. The CDR3 runs to 11 residues. Germline V gene sequence: CDR1 MNHNS, CDR2 SASEGT. With 6 bases removed from V and 3 bases from J, the gap between germline ends came to 5 bases. The CDR3 DNA reads as TGTGCCAGCAGGGTTCACACTGAAGCTTTCTTT. Its protein product is CASRVHTEAFF.

This clonotype appeared a few times. The germline gene is not matched at one end of the junction; a read error may be the cause. The J gene is TRBJ2-6, the V gene TRBV2; D is ambiguous. The CDR3 has 15 residues. In germline, CDR1 is SNHLY, CDR2 FYNNEI. CDR3 sequence: CASREDLSGANVLTF. CDR3 coding DNA: TGTGCCAGCAGGGAAGACCTATCTGGGGCCAACGTCCTGACTTTC. Drawing the rest from reference TRBV2 and TRBJ2-6, the complete variable domain is EPEVTQTPSHQVTQMGQEVILRCVPISNHLYFYWYRQILGQKVEFLVSFYNNEISEKSEIFDDQFSVERPDGSNFTLKIRSTKLEDSAMYFCASREDLSGANVLTFGAGSRLTVL.

This clonotype came up a few times. The V and J genes are TRBV14 and TRBJ1-2, with 7 bases identical to TRBD1. V was clipped by 1 base and J by 8 bases; unmatched bases: 10. Germline V gene sequence: CDR1 SGHDN, CDR2 FVKESK. This CDR3 comprises 15 residues. The CDR3 coding sequence is TGTGCCAGCAGCCAAGGAACAGGGGTCTTGAGGGGCTACACCTTC. It codes for CASSQGTGVLRGYTF.

The chain carries TRBV9 and TRBJ2-2; 11 nucleotides line up with TRBD2. V lost 3 bases, J lost 4 bases, and 14 bases stayed unmatched. Germline CDR1 and CDR2: SGDLS and YYNGEE. This CDR3 comprises 19 residues. The CDR3 DNA reads as TGTGCCAGCAGCGCGGCGCGGGGCTTCGGACTAGCGGGCACCGGGGAGCTGTTTTTT. This encodes CASSAARGFGLAGTGELFF.

The CDR3 DNA reads TGTGCCAGCAGCTTAGAGTTCGGTCGGAGCGGGGGGCTCGAGCAGTACTTC. Encoded protein: CASSLEFGRSGGLEQYF. The V gene is TRBV7-9, the J gene TRBJ2-7, with 9 bases aligning to TRBD2. Trimming at V came to 1 base and at J to 6 bases, leaving 13 bases not matched to a gene. CDR1 is SEHNR and CDR2 is FQNEAQ in the germline V gene (reference sequence). The CDR3 contains 17 residues.

This clonotype was picked up a small number of times. The chain links TRBV29-1 to TRBJ2-5; D call uncertain. The J call is in doubt because the DNA end fits TRBJ2-7 better. Germline CDR1 reads SQVTM; CDR2 reads ANQGSEA. This CDR3 has 13 amino acids. The CDR3 DNA sequence: TGCAGCGTTGCTACAGAATTAACCTACGAGCAGTACTTC. Amino acid sequence: CSVATELTYEQYF.

Comment on this clonotype: This could be a read error, since a much larger clone is one nucleotide away. This chain connects TRBV6-5 to TRBJ2-3; the match to TRBD2 covers 10 bases. This CDR3 spans 14 amino acids. Germline V lookup: CDR1 MNHEY, CDR2 SVGAGI. The ends lost 5 bases at V and 5 bases at J; junction bases unmatched: 4. The CDR3 spells CASSPGLAIDTQYF. In nucleotides, the CDR3 is TGTGCCAGCAGTCCGGGACTAGCGATAGATACGCAGTATTTT.

The rearrangement uses TRBV5-1 and TRBJ2-3; D ambiguous. The CDR3 length is 15 residues. Trimming cost V 0 bases and J 4 bases, with 12 bases left between them. From germline, CDR1 is SGHRS and CDR2 YFSETQ. CDR3 coding DNA: TGCGCCAGCAGCTTGGTAGGGAATGAGTCAGATACGCAGTATTTT. As protein: CASSLVGNESDTQYF.

A remark on this clonotype: Germline is not matched at one junction end, which may reflect a read error. J is TRBJ2-7 and V is TRBV12-3 or TRBV12-4, with TRBD1 matching over 9 bases. The CDR3 consists of 14 residues. CDR3 coding DNA: TGTGCCAGCAGTTATCGGGAGCTTGGGACAGGGCACCATTTC. Its translation is CASSYRELGTGHHF.

The rearrangement links TRBV29-1 to TRBJ1-1; D possibly corresponds to TRBD1 (5 bases). This CDR3 contains 15 residues. V lost 1 base and J 4 bases, leaving 16 bases between the germline ends. The germline gives CDR1 SQVTM, CDR2 ANQGSEA. CDR3 coding DNA: TGCAGCGTTGAAGGGGATGTAGGGGAGAGCACTGAAGCTTTCTTT. Its protein is CSVEGDVGESTEAFF.

The J gene is TRBJ2-5, the V gene TRBV6-1, with D unclear. Trimming left V 1 base short and J 0 bases short, with 6 bases between. The CDR3 consists of 14 residues. Looked up from germline, CDR1 is MNHNS and CDR2 is SASEGT. In nucleotides, the CDR3 is TGTGCCAGCAGTGAAGGGCGATACCAAGAGACCCAGTACTTC. Its protein product is CASSEGRYQETQYF.

A word on this clonotype: The conserved phenylalanine or tryptophan is not found at the CDR3 terminus, so this likely reflects a read error. J is TRBJ1-5 and V is TRBV6-1; no firm D call. Trimming stripped 5 bases from V and 7 bases from J, with 12 bases between. Per the germline V gene, CDR1 is MNHNS and CDR2 is SASEGT. The CDR3 covers 13 residues. CDR3 DNA sequence: TGTGCCAGCAGTACGGAGTCTCGCCAGCCCCAGCATCTT. This translates into CASSTESRQPQHL.

The genes are TRBV5-1 and TRBJ2-4; D might be TRBD1 or TRBD2, each matching 5 bases. The germline V and J ends were trimmed by 1 base and 7 bases, with 12 bases remaining between them. Looked up from germline, CDR1 is SGHRS and CDR2 is YFSETQ. The CDR3 loop spans 14 amino acids. The DNA of the CDR3 is TGCGCCAGCAGCTTGATGAGGGGTCGGAACATTCAGTACTTC. Its protein is CASSLMRGRNIQYF.

The chain links TRBV12-3 or TRBV12-4 to TRBJ1-1; D is undetermined. The length of the CDR3 is 14 residues. V lost 6 bases and J lost 10, with 21 bases in between. CDR3 sequence reads: CASSPSGASRGAFF. DNA for the CDR3: TGTGCCAGCAGCCCTTCGGGCGCCTCACGGGGAGCTTTCTTT.

This sequence joins TRBV12-5 and TRBJ1-4; TRBD1 agrees at 7 bases. The ends lost 5 bases at V and 13 bases at J; junction bases unmatched: 4. Germline values: CDR1 LGHNT, CDR2 FRNRAP. The CDR3 runs to 11 residues. The CDR3 DNA reads as TGTGCTAGTGGTGGGGACAGCTCACTGTTTTTT. It yields the protein CASGGDSSLFF.